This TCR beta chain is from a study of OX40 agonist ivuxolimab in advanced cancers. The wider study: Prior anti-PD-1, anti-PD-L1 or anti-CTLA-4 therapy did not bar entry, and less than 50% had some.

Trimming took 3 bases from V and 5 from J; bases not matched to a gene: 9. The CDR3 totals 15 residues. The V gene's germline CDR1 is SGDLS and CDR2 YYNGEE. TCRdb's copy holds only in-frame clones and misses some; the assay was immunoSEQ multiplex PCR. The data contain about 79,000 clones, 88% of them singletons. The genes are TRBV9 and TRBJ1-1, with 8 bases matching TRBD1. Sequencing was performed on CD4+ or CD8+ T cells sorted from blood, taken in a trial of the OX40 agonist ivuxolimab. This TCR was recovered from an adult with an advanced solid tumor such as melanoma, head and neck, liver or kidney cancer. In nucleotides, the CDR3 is TGTGCCAGCAGCGGTTTGACAGGGGTTGGTACTGAAGCTTTCTTT. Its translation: CASSGLTGVGTEAFF.